This T cell receptor (beta chain) was identified in a study of T-cell reconstitution after alpha-beta-depleted transplantation in children (dated by TCRdb to the mid-2010s). For context, the study as a whole: Using TCR repertoire profiling, the study followed T-cell immune reconstitution in a quantitative way in children after TCRalphabeta/CD19-depleted allogeneic hematopoietic cell transplantation.

From cysteine to phenylalanine, the CDR3 is 15 amino acids long. The entry retains the CDR3 DNA only, 45 bases that are in frame from base 1. Cut back by 7 bases and 2 bases, the V and J ends lie 17 bases apart. Taken from the germline V gene, the CDR1 and CDR2 loops are SGHVS and FQNEAQ. The library was produced with PCR. Sequencing was carried out with an Illumina HiSeq 2500. TCR libraries were prepared with molecular barcoding, using unique molecular identifiers to normalize TCRbeta repertoire quantification. TCRdb handled the public reads itself, with Q25 trimming in fastp and clone calling in MiXCR, and kept productive beta chains. Every entry covers one CDR3 protein and lists the most common genes and DNA from its rows. This sample has 300,000 to 400,000 distinct CDR3 sequences in its table, and 13% of those were observed once. The ten top clones hold around 4.1% of the sample. Turning to this clonotype: Its antigen target is currently unknown. It has no much larger one-base neighbor in the sample; base qualities were not kept.

The TCR comes from a human donor who donated a stem cell graft to a child with Fanconi anemia. The sample was PBMCs, taken from the stem cell graft. The sequence is built from TRBV7-8 and TRBJ1-2; too little of a D gene remains to name it. The bases are TGTGCCAGCACCAACCCCAGAACAGAAAACTATGGCTACACCTTC. This encodes CASTNPRTENYGYTF.